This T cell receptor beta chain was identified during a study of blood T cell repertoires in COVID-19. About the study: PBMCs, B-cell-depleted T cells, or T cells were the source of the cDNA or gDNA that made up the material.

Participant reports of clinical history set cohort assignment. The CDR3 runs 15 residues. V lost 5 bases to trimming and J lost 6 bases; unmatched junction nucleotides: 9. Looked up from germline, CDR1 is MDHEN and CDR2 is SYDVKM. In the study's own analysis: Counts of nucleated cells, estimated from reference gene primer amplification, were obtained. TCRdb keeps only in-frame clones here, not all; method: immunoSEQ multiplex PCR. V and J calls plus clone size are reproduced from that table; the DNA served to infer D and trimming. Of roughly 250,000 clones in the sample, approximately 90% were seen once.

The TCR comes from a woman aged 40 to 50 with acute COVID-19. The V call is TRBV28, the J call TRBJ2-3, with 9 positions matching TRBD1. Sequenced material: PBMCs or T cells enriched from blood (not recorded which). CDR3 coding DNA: TGTGCCAGCAGTGAAGGGACAGGGTCGCCGGATACGCAGTATTTT. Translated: CASSEGTGSPDTQYF.